One T cell receptor (beta chain) is described in this entry. Its antigen is unidentified. These data belong to a study of cytomegalovirus exposure and HLA in healthy donors. Study-wide context: Unique TCR beta sequences numbering approximately 100 million came from about 179 million T cells in an earlier analysis.

The PCR contained 60 Vbeta and 13 Jbeta primers. Sequencing used immunoSEQ multiplex PCR; TCRdb keeps in-frame clones, though not all of them. The sample carries roughly 190,000 clones, over 75% recorded once. CDR3 length: 13 amino acids. The V gene lost 6 bases and the J gene lost 4 bases, with 15 bases spanning the gap. The V gene's germline CDR1 is SQVTM and CDR2 ANQGSEA. Study outcomes and limitations: Reportedly, HLA-A and HLA-B alleles of most subjects were accurately predicted from TCR beta. CMV serostatus alone was available as immune exposure information.

The specimen sequenced was PBMCs. This sequence was found in a man aged 18 to 30 in good health and CMV-seronegative. V usage is TRBV29-1 and J usage is TRBJ2-5; D perhaps matches TRBD1 (6 bases). CDR3 in DNA: TGCAGCGTAGAGGGGACAAGTGGAGAGACCCAGTACTTC. It codes for CSVEGTSGETQYF.